This T cell receptor (beta chain) was identified during a study of blood T cells in healthy people across ages. Broader study findings: Age showed a roughly linear inverse relationship with TCR beta diversity per million T cells.

The CDR3 runs 13 residues. CDR1 is SQVTM and CDR2 is ANQGSEA in the germline V gene. The J segment lost 4 bases and the V segment lost 4 bases, leaving 4 bases of the junction unmatched. Per sample, extraction of total RNA gave at least 5.5 micrograms in every case. Through a sample-barcoded 5' primer and a J-beta primer mix, a second PCR was run for 7 to 11 cycles. Every cDNA was tagged by a template-switch adaptor with 12 random nucleotides. At least 3 million CDR3-containing paired-end reads were obtained per sample. Using its own MiXCR run on the 5' RACE reads, TCRdb lists one record per CDR3 protein. The sample holds 630,000 or so distinct CDR3 sequences; roughly 32% are singletons and the top ten take about 16%. This clonotype was recorded a few times. Its specificity is not known.

The chain employs TRBV29-1 and TRBJ1-2, with 9 nucleotides matching TRBD1. The sequence came from a woman of 80 years or more in good health. Sequencing was performed on blood. The CDR3: CSVGTGAGYGYTF. In nucleotides, the CDR3 is TGCAGCGTTGGGACAGGGGCGGGCTATGGCTACACCTTC.